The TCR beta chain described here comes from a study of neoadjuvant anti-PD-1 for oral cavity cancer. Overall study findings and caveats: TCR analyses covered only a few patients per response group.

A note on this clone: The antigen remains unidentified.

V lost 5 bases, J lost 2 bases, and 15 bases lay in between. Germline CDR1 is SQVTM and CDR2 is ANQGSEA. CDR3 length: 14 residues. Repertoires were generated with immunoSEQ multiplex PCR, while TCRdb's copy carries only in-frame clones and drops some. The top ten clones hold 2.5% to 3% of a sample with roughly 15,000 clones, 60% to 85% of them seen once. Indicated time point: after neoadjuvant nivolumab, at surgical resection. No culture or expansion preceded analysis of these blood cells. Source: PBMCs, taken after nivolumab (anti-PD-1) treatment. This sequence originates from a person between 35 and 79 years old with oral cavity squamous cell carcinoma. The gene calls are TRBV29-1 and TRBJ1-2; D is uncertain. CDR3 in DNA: TGCAGCGTTCCTACACGGGAATTAAACTATGGCTACACCTTC. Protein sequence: CSVPTRELNYGYTF.